This TCR beta chain was sequenced in a study of early T cells in non-severe SARS-CoV-2 infection. This clonotype was observed many times. Its antigen is unknown. Broader study findings: Comparison of clonotypes with VDJdb favored anti-spike CD8 responses while missing private and CD4 specificities.

Germline values: CDR1 SGHTA, CDR2 FQGNSA. V was clipped by 1 base and J by 1 base, with 10 bases between them. The CDR3 has 15 amino acids. MiXCR, run by TCRdb on the 5' RACE reads, gives a single entry per CDR3 protein. The table lists some 30,000 distinct CDR3 sequences, 5.5% to 7% of them singletons. Input material: whole blood. The rearrangement joins TRBV7-2 to TRBJ2-5; the D gene is possibly TRBD2 (7 bases). The clonotype was recovered from an adult who was a healthcare worker with PCR-confirmed SARS-CoV-2 infection or an uninfected control (not recorded which). CDR3 sequence (DNA): TGTGCCAGCAGCTTAGGGGGGGGGCCCCAAGAGACCCAGTACTTC. Translating it yields CASSLGGGPQETQYF. Combining the CDR3 with reference TRBV7-2 and TRBJ2-5 gives the whole variable domain GAGVSQSPSNKVTEKGKDVELRCDPISGHTALYWYRQSLGQGLEFLIYFQGNSAPDKSGLPSDRFSAERTGGSVSTLTIQRTQQEDSAVYLCASSLGGGPQETQYFGPGTRLLVL.